Included here is one TCR beta chain sequence, with context. The antigen is not known. The data are from a study of cytomegalovirus exposure and HLA in healthy donors. Points from the study as a whole: Productive rates of about 90% or about 30% were seen for most TCR beta V segments in an earlier analysis. Some segments of the V type, notably TRBV6-2 and TRBV6-3, were excluded as indistinguishable.

V shed 6 bases and J 6 bases; nucleotides not matched to a gene: 8. Germline CDR1 and CDR2: MNHEY and SVGAGI. CDR3 size: 15 residues. PCR used 60 Vbeta primers and 13 Jbeta primers. Clones were sequenced by immunoSEQ multiplex PCR, and TCRdb holds only the in-frame ones, with some missing. The sample yields 99,000 or so clones, about 69% seen once. Material: PBMCs. The rearrangement joins TRBV6-5 to TRBJ2-3; TRBD2 aligns across 11 bases. The TCR sequence derives from a man aged 35 to 55 in good health and CMV-seronegative. CDR3 amino acids: CASSLAGGPRDTQYF. In DNA form, the CDR3 reads TGTGCCAGCAGCTTAGCGGGGGGGCCGAGGGATACGCAGTATTTT.